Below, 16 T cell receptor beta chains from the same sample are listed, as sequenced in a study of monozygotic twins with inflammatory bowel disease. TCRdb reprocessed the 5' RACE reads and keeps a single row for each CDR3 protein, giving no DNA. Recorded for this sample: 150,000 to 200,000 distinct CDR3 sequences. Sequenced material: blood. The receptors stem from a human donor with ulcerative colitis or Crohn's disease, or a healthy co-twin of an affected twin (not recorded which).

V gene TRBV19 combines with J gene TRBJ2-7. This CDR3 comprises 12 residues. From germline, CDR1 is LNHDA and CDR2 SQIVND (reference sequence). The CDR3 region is CASSISPYEQYF.

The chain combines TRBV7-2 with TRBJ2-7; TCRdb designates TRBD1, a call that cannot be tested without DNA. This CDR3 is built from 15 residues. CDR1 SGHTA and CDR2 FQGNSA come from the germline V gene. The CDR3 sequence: CASSLVPGTTYEQYF.

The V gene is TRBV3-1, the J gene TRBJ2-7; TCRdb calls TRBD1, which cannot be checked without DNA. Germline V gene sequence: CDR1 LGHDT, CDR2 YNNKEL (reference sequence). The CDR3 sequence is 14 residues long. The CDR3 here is CASSQGPTDYEQYF.

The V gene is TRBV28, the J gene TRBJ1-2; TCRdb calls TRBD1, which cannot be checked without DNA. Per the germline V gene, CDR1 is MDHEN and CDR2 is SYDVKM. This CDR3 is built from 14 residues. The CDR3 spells CASSLWQGAYGYTF.

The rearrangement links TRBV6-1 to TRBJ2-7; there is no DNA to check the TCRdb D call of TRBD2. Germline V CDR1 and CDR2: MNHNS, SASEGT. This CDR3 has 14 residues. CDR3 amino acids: CASGVGAGGYEQYF.

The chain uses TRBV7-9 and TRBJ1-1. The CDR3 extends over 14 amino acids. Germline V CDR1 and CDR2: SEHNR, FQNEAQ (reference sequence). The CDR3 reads CASSLRAENTEAFF.

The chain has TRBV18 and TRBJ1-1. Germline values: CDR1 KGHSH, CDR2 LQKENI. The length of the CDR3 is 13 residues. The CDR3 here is CASSPSGWTEAFF.

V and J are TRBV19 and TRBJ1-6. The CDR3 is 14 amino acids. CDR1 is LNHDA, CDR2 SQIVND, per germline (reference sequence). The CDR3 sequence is CASSINDNNSPLHF.

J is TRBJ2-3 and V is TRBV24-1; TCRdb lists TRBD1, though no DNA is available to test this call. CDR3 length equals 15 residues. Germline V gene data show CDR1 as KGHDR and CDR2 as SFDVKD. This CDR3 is CATSALQTSGDTQYF.

Here the CDR3 reads CSARVLTSGNYHEQYF. The genes are TRBV20-1 and TRBJ2-7; TCRdb proposes TRBD2, but this gene call is untestable without DNA. The germline V gene encodes CDR1 DFQATT and CDR2 SNEGSKA (reference sequence). The CDR3 consists of 16 residues.

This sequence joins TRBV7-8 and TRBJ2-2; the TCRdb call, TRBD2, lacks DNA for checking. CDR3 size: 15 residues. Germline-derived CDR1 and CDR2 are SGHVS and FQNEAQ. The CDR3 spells CASSLDAGVSGELFF.

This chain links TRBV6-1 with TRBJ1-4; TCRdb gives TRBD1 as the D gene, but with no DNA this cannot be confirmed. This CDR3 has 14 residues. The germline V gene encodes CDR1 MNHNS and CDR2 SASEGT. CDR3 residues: CASSPRTGGKLLFF.

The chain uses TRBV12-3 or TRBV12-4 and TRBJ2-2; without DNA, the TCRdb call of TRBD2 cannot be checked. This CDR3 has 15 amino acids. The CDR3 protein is CASSLRSGRVGELFF.

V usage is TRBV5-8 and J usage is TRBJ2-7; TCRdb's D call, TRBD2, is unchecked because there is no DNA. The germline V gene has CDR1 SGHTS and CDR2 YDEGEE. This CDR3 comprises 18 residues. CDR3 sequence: CASSLPGLADRSSYEQYF.

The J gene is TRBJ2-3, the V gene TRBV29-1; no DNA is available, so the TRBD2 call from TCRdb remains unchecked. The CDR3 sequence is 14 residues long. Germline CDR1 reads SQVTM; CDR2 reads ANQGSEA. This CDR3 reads CSVLAGGNTDTQYF.

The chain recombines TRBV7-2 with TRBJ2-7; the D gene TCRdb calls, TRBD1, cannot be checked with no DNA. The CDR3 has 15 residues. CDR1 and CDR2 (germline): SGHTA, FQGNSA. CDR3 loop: CASSLGPGTTYEQYF.